This T cell receptor gamma chain was sequenced during a study of intestinal T cells in coeliac disease (TCRdb year 2020). Background on the whole study: In the TRG cohort, the mean age of coeliac patients was about 16 years compared with 50 to 55 years for controls, so the coeliac patients were much younger than the controls. In the TCR-delta (TRD) cohort, there were duodenal biopsies from roughly ten coeliac disease patients and roughly ten non-coeliac controls. Duodenal biopsies from approximately 30 coeliac disease patients and 20 to 25 non-coeliac controls were included in a second, larger TCR-gamma (TRG) cohort. Results and caveats for the whole study, not just this receptor: Repeated CDR3 amino acid sequences could not be distinguished from PCR duplicates. Of roughly 54 biopsies, 51 (94.4%) were correctly classified by TRG clustering, and a leave-one-out accuracy of approximately 90% was reported. Age was significantly different between the coeliac and control groups, but splitting the analysis by age did not give a significant classification. TRD kmer-based clustering correctly classified all 22 biopsies in training, with a reported leave-one-out accuracy of roughly 90%. FFPE-derived DNA was found to be relatively degraded, and loss of a proportion of TCR sequences in each sample was likely caused by this degradation.

The CDR3, from cysteine to phenylalanine, totals 18 residues. Just CDR3 DNA is preserved here, 54 bases in frame from base 1. The germline V and J ends show losses of 6 bases and 2 bases respectively, and no gene match explains 15 bases of the junction. For each case, genomic DNA was extracted from ten 5-um FFPE scrolls with the QIAamp DNA FFPE tissue kit. Classification of coeliac disease based on the TCR repertoire was tested using fully anonymised formalin-fixed paraffin-embedded duodenal biopsies that were surplus to diagnostic needs. In regard to this clone: Its antigen specificity is not known. No qualities accompany the bases; no much larger clone lies one base away.

The library was generated by multiplex PCR. The sequencing machine was an Ion Torrent PGM. TRG repertoires were amplified from around 0.2 ug of biopsy DNA with the LymphoTrack kit, in which Illumina adapters are carried by the primers. TRG amplicons were cleaned up with AMPure XP beads, measured on a 2100 Bioanalyzer, and combined in equimolar amounts. TRG libraries were sequenced on an Ion PGM instrument. The authors' pipeline ran thus. Using FastX, any read was removed if more than 10% of its nucleotides had quality scores below the third quartile calculated per patient. Reads were aligned with IMGT/HighV-QUEST to assign V, D and J genes, identify CDR3 regions and assess functionality. After the sequences were translated into amino acids, every sequence predicted to be non-functional was thrown out. CDR3s were split into kmers with and without positional annotation, PCA was performed on kmer frequencies, and samples were clustered using all 1023 combinations of PCs 1-10. Classification was validated by leave-one-out cross-validation, re-optimising parameters on the remaining samples each time. Using the vegan R package, Shannon diversity was calculated from repeated random subsamples whose size matched the lowest read count. TCRdb reprocessed the public reads with the caller CATT; rows with the same DNA were merged afterwards. The V and J calls were not made by the authors but by TCRdb's processing. In this sample the table shows several hundred gamma-chain clones, more than 50% of which occur a single time. The top ten hold 12% of the sample.

The sample taken for sequencing was a duodenal biopsy. The sequence is built from TRGV11 and TRGJP2. TRGV11 is an open reading frame, and its role is uncertain. This TCR was sampled from a human donor with celiac disease. The bases are TGTGCCTGCTGGATTGAGGCATTCGATGGCAGTAGTGATTGGATCAAGACGTTT. It encodes CACWIEAFDGSSDWIKTF.